In its sample, the clone carrying this T cell receptor beta chain was seen once. Its antigen is unknown. These data are taken from a study of cytomegalovirus exposure and HLA in healthy donors. PCR was performed using 60 Vbeta and 13 Jbeta primers. Profiled with immunoSEQ multiplex PCR; TCRdb holds only in-frame clones, not every one. Among 130,000 or so clones, around 67% were seen once, and the ten largest hold around 2.1%. Study findings and constraints: In a later analysis, an Asian-associated ancestry cluster reportedly showed fewer N-insertions than the roughly 730-donor mean.

The CDR3 sequence is 15 residues long. From germline, CDR1 is LGHNA and CDR2 YSLEER. V lost 1 base, J lost 4 bases, and 10 bases lay in between. This rearrangement joins TRBV4-3 to TRBJ2-2; unclear D gene. The sequenced sample consisted of PBMCs. The source of this sequence is a woman in her thirties or forties in good health and CMV-seropositive. The DNA for the CDR3 is TGCGCCAGCAGCCAAGGCTCGCGAGTCACCGGGGAGCTGTTTTTT. Translating it yields CASSQGSRVTGELFF.